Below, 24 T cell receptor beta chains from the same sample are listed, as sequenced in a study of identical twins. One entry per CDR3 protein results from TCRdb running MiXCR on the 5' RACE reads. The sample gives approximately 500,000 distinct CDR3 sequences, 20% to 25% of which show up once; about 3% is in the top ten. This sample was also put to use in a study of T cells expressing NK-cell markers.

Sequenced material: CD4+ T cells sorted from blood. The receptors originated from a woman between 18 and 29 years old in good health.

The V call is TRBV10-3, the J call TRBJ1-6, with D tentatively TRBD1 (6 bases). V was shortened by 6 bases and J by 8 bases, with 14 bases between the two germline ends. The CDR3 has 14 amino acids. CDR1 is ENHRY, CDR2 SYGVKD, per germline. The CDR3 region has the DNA TGTGCCATCAGCGTACAGGGAGCTGATTCACCCCTCCACTTT. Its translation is CAISVQGADSPLHF.

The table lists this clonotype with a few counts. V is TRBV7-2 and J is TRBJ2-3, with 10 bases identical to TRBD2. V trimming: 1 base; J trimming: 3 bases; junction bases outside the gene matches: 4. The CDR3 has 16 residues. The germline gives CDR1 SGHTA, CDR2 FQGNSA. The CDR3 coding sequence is TGTGCCAGCAGCTTAGGCGCTAGCGGGAGAACAGATACGCAGTATTTT. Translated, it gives CASSLGASGRTDTQYF.

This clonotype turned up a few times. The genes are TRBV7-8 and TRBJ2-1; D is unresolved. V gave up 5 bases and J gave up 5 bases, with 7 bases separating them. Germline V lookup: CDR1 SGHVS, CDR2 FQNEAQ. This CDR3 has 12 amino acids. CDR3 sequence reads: CASSHRHNEQFF. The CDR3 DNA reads TGTGCCAGCAGCCATAGACACAATGAGCAGTTCTTC.

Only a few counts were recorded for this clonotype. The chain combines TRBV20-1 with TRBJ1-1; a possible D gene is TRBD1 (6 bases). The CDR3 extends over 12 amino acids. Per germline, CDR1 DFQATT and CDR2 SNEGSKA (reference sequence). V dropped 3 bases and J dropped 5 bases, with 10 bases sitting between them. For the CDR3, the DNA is TGCAGTGCTAGGACAGGATGGACTGAAGCTTTCTTT. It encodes CSARTGWTEAFF.

CDR3 nucleotides: TGCAGTGCTAGCCGGGGACTAGCGGGAGGGCTAGATACGCAGTATTTT. Translation: CSASRGLAGGLDTQYF. V is TRBV20-1 and J is TRBJ2-3; 16 bases map to TRBD2. The CDR3 has 16 residues. Trimming removed 3 bases from V and 5 bases from J; junction bases left unmatched: 5. The germline CDR1 and CDR2 sequences are DFQATT and SNEGSKA (reference sequence).

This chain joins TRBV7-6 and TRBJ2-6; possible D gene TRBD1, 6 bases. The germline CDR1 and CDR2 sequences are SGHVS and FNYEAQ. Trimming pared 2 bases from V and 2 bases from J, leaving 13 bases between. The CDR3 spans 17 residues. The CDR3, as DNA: TGTGCCAGCAGCTTACTCAGGGGTATTACTGGGGCCAACGTCCTGACTTTC. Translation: CASSLLRGITGANVLTF.

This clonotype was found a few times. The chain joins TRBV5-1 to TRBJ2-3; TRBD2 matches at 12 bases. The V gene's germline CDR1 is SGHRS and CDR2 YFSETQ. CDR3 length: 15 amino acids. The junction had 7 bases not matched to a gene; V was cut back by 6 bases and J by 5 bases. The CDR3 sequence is CASTLAGGPLDTQYF. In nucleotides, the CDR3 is TGCGCCAGCACCCTAGCGGGGGGGCCCTTAGATACGCAGTATTTT.

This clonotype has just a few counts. In DNA form, the CDR3 reads TGTGCCAGCAGACCCCGTGAAATAGAAGCTTTCTTT. Its protein is CASRPREIEAFF. J is TRBJ1-1 and V is TRBV12-3 or TRBV12-4; D ambiguous. The CDR3 has 12 amino acids. The ends were cut back, 6 bases at V and 8 bases at J, with 13 bases in the middle.

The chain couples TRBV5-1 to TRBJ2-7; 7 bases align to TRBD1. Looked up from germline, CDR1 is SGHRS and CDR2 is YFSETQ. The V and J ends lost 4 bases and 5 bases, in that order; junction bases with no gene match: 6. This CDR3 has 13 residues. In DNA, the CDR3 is TGCGCCAGCAGCGAACAGGGGTCCCACGAGCAGTACTTC. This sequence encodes CASSEQGSHEQYF. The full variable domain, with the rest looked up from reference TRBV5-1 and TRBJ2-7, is KAGVTQTPRYLIKTRGQQVTLSCSPISGHRSVSWYQQTPGQGLQFLFEYFSETQRNKGNFPGRFSGRQFSNSRSEMNVSTLELGDSALYLCASSEQGSHEQYFGPGTRLTVT.

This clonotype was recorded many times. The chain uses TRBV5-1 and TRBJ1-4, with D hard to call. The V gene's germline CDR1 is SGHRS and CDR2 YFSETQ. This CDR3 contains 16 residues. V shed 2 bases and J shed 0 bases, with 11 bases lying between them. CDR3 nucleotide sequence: TGCGCCAGCAGCTTCTCTTTCGGGACAACTAATGAAAAACTGTTTTTT. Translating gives CASSFSFGTTNEKLFF.

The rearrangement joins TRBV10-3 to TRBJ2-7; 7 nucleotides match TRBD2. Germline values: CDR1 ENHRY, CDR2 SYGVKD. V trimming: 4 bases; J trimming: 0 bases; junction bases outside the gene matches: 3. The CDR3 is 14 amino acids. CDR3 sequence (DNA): TGTGCCATCAGTGGAGGGACTAACTCCTACGAGCAGTACTTC. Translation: CAISGGTNSYEQYF.

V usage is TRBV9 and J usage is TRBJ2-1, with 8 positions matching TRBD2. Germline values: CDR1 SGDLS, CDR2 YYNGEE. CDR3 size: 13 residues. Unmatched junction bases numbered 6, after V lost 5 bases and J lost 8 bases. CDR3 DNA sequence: TGTGCCAGCAGTGGACCGGGGGGGCATGAGCAGTTCTTC. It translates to CASSGPGGHEQFF.

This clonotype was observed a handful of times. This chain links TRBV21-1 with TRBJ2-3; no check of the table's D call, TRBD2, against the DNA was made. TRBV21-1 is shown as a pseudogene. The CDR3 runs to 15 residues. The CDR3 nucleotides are TGTGCCAGCAGCACGCCGGCTAGCGCTGGGGATACGCAGTATTTT. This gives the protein CASSTPASAGDTQYF.

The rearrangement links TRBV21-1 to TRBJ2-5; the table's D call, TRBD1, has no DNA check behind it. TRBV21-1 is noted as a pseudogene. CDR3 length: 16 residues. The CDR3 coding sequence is TGTGCCAGCAGCGAAAAAGGACACGGGGCCACGGAGACCCAGTACTTC. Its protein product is CASSEKGHGATETQYF.

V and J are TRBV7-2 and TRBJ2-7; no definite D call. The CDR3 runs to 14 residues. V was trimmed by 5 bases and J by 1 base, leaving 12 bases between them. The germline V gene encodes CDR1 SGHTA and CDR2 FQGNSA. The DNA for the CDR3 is TGTGCCAGCAGCACAAGTCCAGCTTCCTACGAGCAGTACTTC. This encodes CASSTSPASYEQYF.

CDR3 in DNA: TGCAGTGCTAGAGATCCCCGTGTCAATCAGCCCCAGCATTTT. This gives the protein CSARDPRVNQPQHF. The chain is built from TRBV20-1 and TRBJ1-5; D is ambiguous. The germline V and J ends were trimmed by 0 bases and 3 bases, with 9 bases remaining between them. CDR1 DFQATT and CDR2 SNEGSKA come from the germline V gene (reference sequence). This CDR3 comprises 14 residues.

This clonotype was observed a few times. CDR3 loop: CASSGGRGRQETQYF. DNA for the CDR3: TGTGCCAGCAGTGGGGGGCGGGGTCGGCAAGAGACCCAGTACTTC. The gene calls are TRBV12-3 or TRBV12-4 and TRBJ2-5; either TRBD1 or TRBD2 may fit D (6 bases each). V lost 5 bases, J lost 2 bases, and 15 bases lay in between. The CDR3 loop spans 15 amino acids.

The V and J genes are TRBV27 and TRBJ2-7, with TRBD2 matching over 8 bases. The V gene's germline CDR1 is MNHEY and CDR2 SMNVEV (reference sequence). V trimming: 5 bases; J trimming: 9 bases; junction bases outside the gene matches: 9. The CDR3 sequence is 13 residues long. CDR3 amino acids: CASSPGTRAPQYF. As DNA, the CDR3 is TGTGCCAGCAGTCCCGGGACTAGGGCTCCGCAGTACTTC.

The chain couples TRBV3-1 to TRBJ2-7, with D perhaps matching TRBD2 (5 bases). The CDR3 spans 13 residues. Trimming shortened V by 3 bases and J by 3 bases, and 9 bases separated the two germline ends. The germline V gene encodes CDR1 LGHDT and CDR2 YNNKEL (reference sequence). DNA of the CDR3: TGTGCCAGCAGCCAGGCCGGAGGCTACGAGCAGTACTTC. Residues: CASSQAGGYEQYF.

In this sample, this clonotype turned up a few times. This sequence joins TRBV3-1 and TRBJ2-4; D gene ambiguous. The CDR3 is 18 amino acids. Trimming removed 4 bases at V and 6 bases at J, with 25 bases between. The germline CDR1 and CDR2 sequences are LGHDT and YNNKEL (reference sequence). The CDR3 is CASSPLRRLKRSGNIQYF. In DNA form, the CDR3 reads TGTGCCAGCAGCCCCCTTAGGAGACTCAAGCGTTCAGGAAACATTCAGTACTTC.

The CDR3 reads CASSFIQRLAGASGELFF. CDR3 DNA sequence: TGTGCCAGCAGTTTTATTCAGCGACTAGCGGGGGCGAGCGGGGAGCTGTTTTTT. The chain employs TRBV6-5 and TRBJ2-2, with 12 bases fitting TRBD2. Trimming took 4 bases from V and 7 from J; bases not matched to a gene: 13. Germline assignment: CDR1 MNHEY and CDR2 SVGAGI. The CDR3 is made up of 18 amino acids.

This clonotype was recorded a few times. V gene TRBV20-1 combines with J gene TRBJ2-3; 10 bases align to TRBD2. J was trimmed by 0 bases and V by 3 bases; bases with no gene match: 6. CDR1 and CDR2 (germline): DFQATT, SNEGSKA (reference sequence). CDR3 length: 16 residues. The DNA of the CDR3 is TGCAGTGCTAGTCTAGCGGGAGTAGGTAGCACAGATACGCAGTATTTT. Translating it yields CSASLAGVGSTDTQYF.

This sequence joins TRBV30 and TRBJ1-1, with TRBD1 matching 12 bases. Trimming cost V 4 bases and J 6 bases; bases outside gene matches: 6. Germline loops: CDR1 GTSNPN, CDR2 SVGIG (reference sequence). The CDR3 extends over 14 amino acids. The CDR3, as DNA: TGTGCCTGGAACACGGGACAGGGGGCGTCTGAAGCTTTCTTT. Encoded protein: CAWNTGQGASEAFF.

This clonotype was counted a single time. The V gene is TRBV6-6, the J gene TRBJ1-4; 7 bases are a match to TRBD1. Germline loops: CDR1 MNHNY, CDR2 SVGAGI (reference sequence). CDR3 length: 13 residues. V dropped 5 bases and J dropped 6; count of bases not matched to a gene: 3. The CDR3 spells CASSGTVYEKLFF. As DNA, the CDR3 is TGTGCCAGCAGTGGGACAGTCTATGAAAAACTGTTTTTT.